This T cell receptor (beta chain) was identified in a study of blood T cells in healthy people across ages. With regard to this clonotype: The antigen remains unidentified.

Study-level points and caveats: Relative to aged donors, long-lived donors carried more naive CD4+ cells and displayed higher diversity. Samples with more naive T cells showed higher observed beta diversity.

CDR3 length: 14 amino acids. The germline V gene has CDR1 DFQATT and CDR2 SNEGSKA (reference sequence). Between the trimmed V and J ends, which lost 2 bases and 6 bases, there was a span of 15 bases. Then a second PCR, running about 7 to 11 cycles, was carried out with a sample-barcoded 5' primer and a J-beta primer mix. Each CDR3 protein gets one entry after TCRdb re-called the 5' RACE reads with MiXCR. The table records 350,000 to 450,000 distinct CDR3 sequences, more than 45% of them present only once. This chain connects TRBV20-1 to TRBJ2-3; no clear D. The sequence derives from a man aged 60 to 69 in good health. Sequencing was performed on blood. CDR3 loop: CSARRTAKEDTQYF. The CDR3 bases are TGCAGTGCTAGAAGGACCGCCAAGGAGGATACGCAGTATTTT.